The 29 T cell receptor beta chains listed next were all sequenced from one sample in a study of blood T cell repertoires in COVID-19. TCRdb's table, derived via immunoSEQ multiplex PCR, lists solely in-frame clones and lacks some. The sample includes 250,000 or so clones, 80% to 90% of them seen just once. Sequencing input: PBMCs or T cells enriched from blood (not recorded which). These receptors were taken from a woman in her 30s with acute COVID-19.

V is TRBV20-1 and J is TRBJ2-3; 10 nucleotides agree with TRBD2. V lost 3 bases to trimming and J lost 4 bases; unmatched junction nucleotides: 4. This CDR3 region has 14 residues. The germline gives CDR1 DFQATT, CDR2 SNEGSKA (reference sequence). In DNA, the CDR3 is TGCAGTGCTAGTACTAGCGGGAAGTCAGATACGCAGTATTTT. Protein sequence: CSASTSGKSDTQYF.

The CDR3 sequence is CASSLSETSVYNEQFF. The CDR3 DNA follows: TGTGCCAGCAGCTTATCTGAGACTAGCGTATACAATGAGCAGTTCTTC. The chain carries TRBV13 and TRBJ2-1; 8 bases are a match to TRBD2. The germline gives CDR1 PRHDT, CDR2 FYEKMQ (reference sequence). This CDR3 comprises 16 residues. The ends lost 2 bases at V and 4 bases at J; junction bases unmatched: 7.

This clone was recorded a few times. The chain recombines TRBV12-3 or TRBV12-4 with TRBJ2-7, with D possibly matching TRBD1 (5 bases). The CDR3 extends over 12 amino acids. With 4 bases removed from V and 2 bases from J, the gap between germline ends came to 6 bases. The CDR3 DNA follows: TGTGCCAGCAGTTACAGGCCCTACGAGCAGTACTTC. As protein: CASSYRPYEQYF.

The V gene is TRBV4-1, the J gene TRBJ2-7, with 7 bases fitting TRBD1. CDR1 is MGHRA and CDR2 is YSYEKL in the germline V gene. V was pared by 3 bases and J by 5 bases, with 7 bases of the junction left unmatched. The CDR3 is 14 residues long. The CDR3: CASSHGDSFHEQYF. The CDR3 DNA follows: TGCGCCAGCAGCCATGGGGACAGTTTCCACGAGCAGTACTTC.

The V and J genes are TRBV10-3 and TRBJ1-1, with a possible D match to TRBD1 (5 bases). Trimming took off 3 bases at V and 4 bases at J, with 12 bases between the two ends. The CDR3 totals 14 residues. The germline CDR1 and CDR2 sequences are ENHRY and SYGVKD. The CDR3 here is CAISEGQGGTEAFF. In DNA, the CDR3 is TGTGCCATCAGTGAAGGTCAGGGCGGCACTGAAGCTTTCTTT.

The CDR3 DNA follows: TGTGCCAGCTCACCACCCTTATTTGGGGGCAAGGGAAACGAGCAGTACTTC. Protein: CASSPPLFGGKGNEQYF. The V gene is TRBV18, the J gene TRBJ2-7; D possibly corresponds to TRBD1 (6 bases). The CDR3 totals 17 residues. Deletions cut 0 bases from V and 5 bases from J, with 20 bases between. The germline gives CDR1 KGHSH, CDR2 LQKENI.

DNA of the CDR3: TGTGCCAGCAGAGGCCAAGCGGGAGGGCCCTCGGGATCCTACAATGAGCAGTTCTTC. Translated, it gives CASRGQAGGPSGSYNEQFF. This sequence joins TRBV7-8 and TRBJ2-1, with TRBD2 matching over 10 bases. Germline CDR1 reads SGHVS; CDR2 reads FQNEAQ. This CDR3 region has 19 residues. V lost 6 bases to trimming and J lost 1 base; unmatched junction nucleotides: 15.

The rearrangement joins TRBV24-1 to TRBJ2-1; TRBD2 might be the D (7 bases). CDR3 length equals 21 residues. Germline-derived CDR1 and CDR2 are KGHDR and SFDVKD. The ends were cut back, 0 bases at V and 5 bases at J, with 28 bases in the middle. The CDR3 nucleotides are TGTGCCACCAGTGATTTGAGGAACGGGGGGTCCCGGGGGCTAGCTAACAATGAGCAGTTCTTC. Residues: CATSDLRNGGSRGLANNEQFF.

The chain is built from TRBV4-1 and TRBJ2-5; D is unclear. The V end was cut by 0 bases, the J end by 1 base, with 6 bases between. The CDR3 is 14 residues long. Germline V gives CDR1 MGHRA, CDR2 YSYEKL. CDR3 coding DNA: TGCGCCAGCAGCCAAGAAAACAGCCAAGAGACCCAGTACTTC. This codes for CASSQENSQETQYF.

The rearrangement uses TRBV7-9 and TRBJ1-5, with TRBD1 matching over 7 bases. The CDR3 spans 13 residues. Germline loops: CDR1 SEHNR, CDR2 FQNEAQ (reference sequence). V lost 5 bases and J lost 5; bases outside the gene matches: 3. This CDR3 reads CASSPQGDQPQHF. CDR3 nucleotides: TGTGCCAGCAGCCCGCAGGGGGATCAGCCCCAGCATTTT.

V and J are TRBV19 and TRBJ1-2; TRBD1 aligns across 10 bases. Germline trimming cut 7 bases from V and 7 bases from J; bases unmatched to any gene: 12. The CDR3 totals 15 residues. Germline V gives CDR1 LNHDA, CDR2 SQIVND (reference sequence). The CDR3: CASTNPGQGYGGYTF. In DNA form, the CDR3 reads TGTGCCAGTACCAACCCGGGACAGGGGTACGGTGGCTACACCTTC.

The chain couples TRBV2 to TRBJ2-3; D ambiguous. Germline CDR1 is SNHLY and CDR2 is FYNNEI. This CDR3 has 14 amino acids. Trimming pared 1 base from V and 5 bases from J, leaving 10 bases between. In DNA, the CDR3 is TGTGCCAGCAGTGAAGGCGGAAGTCTAGATACGCAGTATTTT. Residues: CASSEGGSLDTQYF.

V usage is TRBV24-1 and J usage is TRBJ1-5; D is undetermined. V was shortened by 4 bases and J by 6 bases, with 12 bases between the two germline ends. Germline V gene sequence: CDR1 KGHDR, CDR2 SFDVKD. The CDR3 runs 14 residues. The CDR3 loop reads CATSEEKVSQPQHF. The CDR3 DNA follows: TGTGCCACCAGTGAAGAGAAAGTTAGTCAGCCCCAGCATTTT.

The chain uses TRBV3-1 (or the pseudogene TRBV3-2) and TRBJ2-5, with D perhaps matching TRBD2 (6 bases). CDR1 and CDR2 from the germline V gene are LGHDT and YNNKEL (reference sequence). V was clipped by 0 bases and J by 5 bases, with 16 bases between them. The CDR3 consists of 16 residues. The CDR3 spells CASSQDREGGVETQYF. The DNA for the CDR3 is TGTGCCAGCAGCCAAGATCGAGAGGGAGGAGTTGAGACCCAGTACTTC.

CDR3 protein: CASAFPRGGANVLTF. CDR3 sequence (DNA): TGTGCCAGCGCTTTTCCTCGAGGTGGGGCCAACGTCCTGACTTTC. This chain links TRBV2 with TRBJ2-6; D is ambiguous. The germline V and J ends were trimmed by 8 bases and 3 bases, with 14 bases remaining between them. The V gene's germline CDR1 is SNHLY and CDR2 FYNNEI. The CDR3 runs to 15 residues. Supplemented by reference TRBV2 and TRBJ2-6, the full variable domain reads EPEVTQTPSHQVTQMGQEVILRCVPISNHLYFYWYRQILGQKVEFLVSFYNNEISEKSEIFDDQFSVERPDGSNFTLKIRSTKLEDSAMYFCASAFPRGGANVLTFGAGSRLTVL.

This chain connects TRBV28 to TRBJ1-6; the match to TRBD1 covers 8 bases. The trim removed 4 bases at V and 6 bases at J, leaving 5 bases unmatched. Germline lookup yields CDR1 MDHEN and CDR2 SYDVKM. This CDR3 region has 15 residues. The CDR3 DNA follows: TGTGCCAGCAGTTGGTCAGGGGGCGGTAATTCACCCCTCCACTTT. Translated, it gives CASSWSGGGNSPLHF.

This clone was recorded many times. This chain links TRBV7-2 with TRBJ2-1, with 7 nucleotides matching TRBD2. V gave up 1 base and J gave up 15 bases; unmatched junction bases: 9. The CDR3 consists of 13 residues. CDR1 is SGHTA and CDR2 is FQGNSA in the germline V gene. CDR3 sequence (DNA): TGTGCCAGCAGCTTAGAAGGTTCGACTAGCCCGTTCTTC. Amino acid sequence: CASSLEGSTSPFF.

The CDR3 loop reads CASTAGQDTQYF. The CDR3 DNA reads TGTGCCAGCACAGCGGGCCAAGATACGCAGTATTTT. The V call is TRBV28, the J call TRBJ2-3; a weak D match, TRBD2 (6 bases). Looked up from germline, CDR1 is MDHEN and CDR2 is SYDVKM. Trimming removed 7 bases from V and 5 bases from J, with 10 bases in between. The CDR3 totals 12 residues.

The J gene is TRBJ2-7, the V gene TRBV7-6, with D possibly being TRBD2 (6 bases). V was shortened by 5 bases and J by 7 bases, with 9 bases between the two germline ends. CDR1 and CDR2 from the germline V gene are SGHVS and FNYEAQ. CDR3 length equals 11 residues. The CDR3: CASSQAGEQYF. CDR3 sequence (DNA): TGTGCCAGCAGCCAGGCGGGGGAGCAGTACTTC.

The chain carries TRBV6-5 and TRBJ1-1; no clear D gene. Trimming took off 8 bases at V and 1 base at J, with 17 bases between the two ends. Per germline, CDR1 MNHEY and CDR2 SVGAGI. CDR3 length equals 15 residues. CDR3 in amino acids: CASVSGRPGNTEAFF. The CDR3 coding sequence is TGTGCCAGCGTCAGTGGCCGGCCAGGGAACACTGAAGCTTTCTTT.

This chain uses TRBV14 with TRBJ2-7, with 8 bases lining up with TRBD2. Trimming took 0 bases from V and 0 from J; bases not matched to a gene: 19. This CDR3 has 21 amino acids. Looked up from germline, CDR1 is SGHDN and CDR2 is FVKESK. CDR3: CASSQEWREAPSLVISYEQYF. CDR3 bases: TGTGCCAGCAGCCAAGAGTGGCGGGAGGCCCCTTCCTTGGTCATCTCCTACGAGCAGTACTTC.

V is TRBV27 and J is TRBJ1-5, with unresolved D. CDR1 is MNHEY, CDR2 SMNVEV, per germline (reference sequence). The V end was cut by 4 bases, the J end by 7 bases, with 17 bases between. The CDR3 sequence is 15 residues long. The CDR3 DNA is TGTGCCAGCAGTTCGGGTCGGGGTGGAAGACAGCCCCAGCATTTT. Amino acids: CASSSGRGGRQPQHF.

The chain links TRBV27 to TRBJ2-7; TRBD2 agrees at 7 bases. V lost 4 bases, J lost 3 bases, and 0 bases stayed unmatched. The CDR3 length is 12 residues. The germline V gene has CDR1 MNHEY and CDR2 SMNVEV (reference sequence). The CDR3 region has the DNA TGTGCCAGCAGTTCTAGCGGCTACGAGCAGTACTTC. Translating gives CASSSSGYEQYF.

This chain uses TRBV6-5 with TRBJ1-4; a weak D match, TRBD1 (6 bases). Germline V gene lookup returns CDR1 MNHEY and CDR2 SVGAGI. The length of the CDR3 is 14 residues. The V end lost 6 bases, the J end lost 8 bases, and 16 bases lay between the germline ends. The CDR3: CASRLGGGGEKLFF. The DNA of the CDR3 is TGTGCCAGCAGATTGGGAGGGGGAGGAGAAAAACTGTTTTTT.

The chain carries TRBV4-1 and TRBJ2-3; 9 bases map to TRBD2. The CDR3 contains 17 residues. J gave up 3 bases and V 1 base, and 8 bases lay outside the gene matches. Per germline, CDR1 MGHRA and CDR2 YSYEKL. CDR3 coding DNA: TGCGCCAGCAGCCAAGGTCCAGCTAGCGGGGCAACAGATACGCAGTATTTT. Translating gives CASSQGPASGATDTQYF.

This chain joins TRBV9 and TRBJ2-2, with 12 bases matching TRBD2. The trim removed 2 bases at V and 6 bases at J, leaving 5 bases unmatched. The CDR3 spans 16 residues. Germline V gene data show CDR1 as SGDLS and CDR2 as YYNGEE. As DNA, the CDR3 is TGTGCCAGCAGCGTTCCTAGCGGGAGGGCTGCCGGGGAGCTGTTTTTT. Its translation: CASSVPSGRAAGELFF.

This clone showed up just once. The chain carries TRBV27 and TRBJ2-3, with 8 bases fitting TRBD1. The CDR3 totals 16 residues. Per germline, CDR1 MNHEY and CDR2 SMNVEV (reference sequence). Trimming took 6 bases from V and 2 from J; bases not matched to a gene: 10. The CDR3 region is CASSRRRTGPTDTQYF. The CDR3 region has the DNA TGTGCCAGCAGCCGACGACGGACAGGGCCCACAGATACGCAGTATTTT.

Concerning this clone: Other DNA sequences within the sample encode an identical CDR3. The chain employs TRBV28 and TRBJ2-5, with D perhaps TRBD1 (6 bases). The CDR3 runs 13 residues. The germline V gene encodes CDR1 MDHEN and CDR2 SYDVKM. Trimming took off 4 bases at V and 2 bases at J, with 8 bases between the two ends. The CDR3 region is CASSSGQQETQYF. CDR3 in DNA: TGTGCCAGCAGTTCCGGACAGCAAGAGACCCAGTACTTC.

This clone was recorded only once. The CDR3, as DNA: TGTGCCAGCAGCTCCATAGCGGGATGGGGGGAGACCCAGTACTTC. This codes for CASSSIAGWGETQYF. The chain carries TRBV7-3 and TRBJ2-5, with TRBD2 identical over 8 bases. The CDR3 contains 15 residues. V gave up 4 bases and J gave up 5 bases; unmatched junction bases: 9. CDR1 and CDR2 from the germline V gene are SGHTA and FQGTGA.